These 3 T cell receptor beta chains originate from one sample sequenced in a study of cytomegalovirus exposure and HLA in healthy donors. PCR amplification relied on 60 Vbeta primers (plus 13 Jbeta primers). Profiled with immunoSEQ multiplex PCR; TCRdb holds only in-frame clones, not every one. The repertoire holds around 200,000 clones, more than 75% seen once, with approximately 6.5% in the top ten. Sequencing was carried out using PBMCs. These receptors were obtained from a middle-aged man in good health and CMV-seropositive.

V usage is TRBV19 and J usage is TRBJ1-1; 7 bases are shared with TRBD1. With 3 bases clipped from V and 0 bases from J, the junction kept 7 bases outside the gene matches. Germline values: CDR1 LNHDA, CDR2 SQIVND (reference sequence). The CDR3 has 16 amino acids. The CDR3 DNA follows: TGTGCCAGTAGTATTTCCGGGACAGCCTTGAACACTGAAGCTTTCTTT. Protein product: CASSISGTALNTEAFF.

The V call is TRBV11-3, the J call TRBJ2-5, with D possibly being TRBD1 (5 bases). The CDR3 consists of 13 residues. Trimming shortened V by 5 bases and J by 5 bases, and 12 bases separated the two germline ends. Germline values: CDR1 SGHNT, CDR2 YENEEA. CDR3 sequence reads: CASSPKQGETQYF. For the CDR3, the DNA is TGTGCCAGCAGCCCGAAGCAGGGTGAGACCCAGTACTTC.

The genes are TRBV12-5 and TRBJ1-4; TRBD1 is a possible D gene (6 bases). The V gene lost 1 base and the J gene lost 0 bases, with 9 bases spanning the gap. CDR1 is LGHNT, CDR2 FRNRAP, per germline. There are 16 residues in the CDR3. CDR3 in DNA: TGTGCTAGTGGTTTGGGCCGACAGGCAACTAATGAAAAACTGTTTTTT. Its protein product is CASGLGRQATNEKLFF.